This entry describes one T cell receptor beta chain. The V and J ends lost 4 bases and 7 bases respectively, with 17 bases between them. The CDR3 spans 15 residues. The V gene's germline CDR1 is SGHTA and CDR2 FQGNSA. This sample stems from a study of blood T cell repertoires in COVID-19. Study context: The cDNA or gDNA used as material had been derived from T cells, B-cell-depleted T cells, or PBMCs.

Original analysis: Amplifying reference gene primers gave estimates of nucleated cell counts. Assay used: immunoSEQ multiplex PCR; TCRdb lists only in-frame clones, some missing. From that table come the V and J calls and clone size; the DNA was used to work out D and trimming. The top ten hold 9% to 10% of the sample, which has about 29,000 clones, roughly 83% seen once. V is TRBV7-2 and J is TRBJ2-1, with D hard to call. The sequenced sample consisted of peripheral blood. This clonotype was sampled from an older man with active COVID-19. CDR3 amino acids: CASSWNLVVGNEQFF. CDR3 coding DNA: TGTGCCAGCAGCTGGAATCTAGTGGTAGGTAATGAGCAGTTCTTC. The variable domain in full, completed from reference TRBV7-2 and TRBJ2-1, reads GAGVSQSPSNKVTEKGKDVELRCDPISGHTALYWYRQSLGQGLEFLIYFQGNSAPDKSGLPSDRFSAERTGGSVSTLTIQRTQQEDSAVYLCASSWNLVVGNEQFFGPGTRLTVL.